This entry lists 6 T cell receptor beta chains sequenced from one sample in a study of identical twins listed by TCRdb under 2016. The library was made by 5' RACE. TCRdb records Illumina HiSeq 2000 as the sequencer. Clones were called with MiXCR by TCRdb after fastp trimmed the public reads at Q25, and only in-frame beta chains were retained. CDR3 protein duplicates are merged, each entry listing the most common genes and DNA. The sample records hundreds of thousands of distinct CDR3 sequences, 10% to 15% of which are singletons. In total, the top ten clones hold roughly 7.8% of the sample. These data were also reused for a study on yellow fever vaccine responses in identical twins.

Sequencing was carried out using CD8+ T cells sorted from blood. These receptors all come from a young woman in good health.

The chain couples TRBV19 to TRBJ2-5; D not certain. Trimming left V 5 bases short and J 0 bases short, with 13 bases between. Per germline, CDR1 LNHDA and CDR2 SQIVND (reference sequence). This CDR3 is 15 amino acids long. DNA for the CDR3: TGTGCCAGTAGTCTTGGGGAACGAAACCAAGAGACCCAGTACTTC. The encoded protein is CASSLGERNQETQYF.

The genes are TRBV15 and TRBJ2-1, with D possibly matching TRBD1 (5 bases). CDR1 is LNHNV and CDR2 is YYDKDF in the germline V gene (reference sequence). Trimming removed 8 bases at V and 8 bases at J, with 10 bases between. This CDR3 comprises 11 residues. This CDR3 is CATQGVDEQFF. CDR3 in DNA: TGTGCCACCCAGGGTGTTGATGAGCAGTTCTTC.

This chain's CDR3 is CASSLVGFSTDTQYF. The CDR3 DNA is TGTGCCAGCAGCTTAGTAGGATTTAGCACAGATACGCAGTATTTT. The chain joins TRBV7-9 to TRBJ2-3; no reliable D call. V lost 1 base and J lost 0, with 8 bases in between. Germline-derived CDR1 and CDR2 are SEHNR and FQNEAQ (reference sequence). The CDR3 sequence is 15 residues long.

Many counts were recorded for this clonotype. The CDR3 DNA reads as TGCGCCAGCAGCCAAGATTTCGCCCGGGCGTACCAAGAGACCCAGTACTTC. Protein sequence: CASSQDFARAYQETQYF. The V gene is TRBV4-1, the J gene TRBJ2-5; D is undetermined. Germline CDR1 MGHRA, CDR2 YSYEKL. V shed 0 bases and J shed 0 bases, with 14 bases lying between them. The CDR3 is made up of 17 amino acids.

This clonotype was counted only a few times. The chain couples TRBV7-9 to TRBJ2-3; D may match TRBD1 or TRBD2 (5 bases each). CDR1 and CDR2 from the germline V gene are SEHNR and FQNEAQ (reference sequence). This CDR3 has 16 residues. V was trimmed by 1 base and J by 2 bases, leaving 13 bases between them. Here the CDR3 reads CASSLVSGRITDTQYF. The CDR3 DNA follows: TGTGCCAGCAGCTTAGTTTCAGGGAGAATCACAGATACGCAGTATTTT. Together with reference TRBV7-9 and TRBJ2-3, the CDR3 gives the full variable domain: DTGVSQNPRHKITKRGQNVTFRCDPISEHNRLYWYRQTLGQGPEFLTYFQNEAQLEKSRLLSDRFSAERPKGSFSTLEIQRTEQGDSAMYLCASSLVSGRITDTQYFGPGTRLTVL.

In its sample, this clonotype was seen a few times. In nucleotides, the CDR3 is TGCAGTGCTAGAGAGGCCCCGGGAGACTTTTATGGCTACACCTTC. Amino acid sequence: CSAREAPGDFYGYTF. The chain employs TRBV20-1 and TRBJ1-2, with D unclear. The germline CDR1 and CDR2 sequences are DFQATT and SNEGSKA (reference sequence). Trimming stripped 0 bases from V and 5 bases from J, with 16 bases between. The CDR3 is made up of 15 amino acids.